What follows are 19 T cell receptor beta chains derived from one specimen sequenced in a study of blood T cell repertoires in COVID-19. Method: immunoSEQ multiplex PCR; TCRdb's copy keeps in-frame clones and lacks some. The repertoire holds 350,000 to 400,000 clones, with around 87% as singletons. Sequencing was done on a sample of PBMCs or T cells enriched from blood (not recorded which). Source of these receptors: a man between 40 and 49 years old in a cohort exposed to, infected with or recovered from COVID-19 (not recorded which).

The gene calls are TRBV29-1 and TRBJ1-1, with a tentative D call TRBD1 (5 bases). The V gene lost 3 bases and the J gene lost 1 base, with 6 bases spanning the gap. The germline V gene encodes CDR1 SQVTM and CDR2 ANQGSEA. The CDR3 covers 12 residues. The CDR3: CSVDRANTEAFF. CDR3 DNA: TGCAGCGTTGACAGGGCGAACACTGAAGCTTTCTTT.

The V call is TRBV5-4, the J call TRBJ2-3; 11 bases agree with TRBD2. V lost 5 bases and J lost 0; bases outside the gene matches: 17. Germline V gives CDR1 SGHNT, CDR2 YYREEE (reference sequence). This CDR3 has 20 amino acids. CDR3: CASSGRLAGGKSSSTDTQYF. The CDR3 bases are TGTGCCAGCAGTGGTCGGCTAGCGGGAGGCAAGTCTTCTAGCACAGATACGCAGTATTTT.

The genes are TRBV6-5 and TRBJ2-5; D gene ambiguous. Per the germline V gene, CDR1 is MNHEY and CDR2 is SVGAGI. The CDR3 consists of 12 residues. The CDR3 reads CAVKFSSETQYF. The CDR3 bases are TGTGCAGTCAAATTTAGTTCAGAGACCCAGTACTTC.

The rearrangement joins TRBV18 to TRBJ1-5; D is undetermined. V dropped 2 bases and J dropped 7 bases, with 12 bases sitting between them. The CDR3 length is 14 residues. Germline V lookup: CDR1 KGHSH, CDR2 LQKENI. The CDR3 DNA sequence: TGTGCCAGCTCACCAGGAGGAGGGTTGCAGCCCCAGCATTTT. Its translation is CASSPGGGLQPQHF. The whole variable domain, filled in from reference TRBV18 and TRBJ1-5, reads NAGVMQNPRHLVRRRGQEARLRCSPMKGHSHVYWYRQLPEEGLKFMVYLQKENIIDESGMPKERFSAEFPKEGPSILRIQQVVRGDSAAYFCASSPGGGLQPQHFGDGTRLSIL.

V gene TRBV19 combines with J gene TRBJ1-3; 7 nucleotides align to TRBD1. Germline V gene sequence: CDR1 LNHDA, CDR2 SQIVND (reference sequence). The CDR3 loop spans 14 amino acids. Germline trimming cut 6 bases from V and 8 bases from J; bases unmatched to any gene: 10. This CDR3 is CASRSRTGADTIYF. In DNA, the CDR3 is TGTGCCAGTAGATCTCGGACAGGCGCGGACACCATATATTTT.

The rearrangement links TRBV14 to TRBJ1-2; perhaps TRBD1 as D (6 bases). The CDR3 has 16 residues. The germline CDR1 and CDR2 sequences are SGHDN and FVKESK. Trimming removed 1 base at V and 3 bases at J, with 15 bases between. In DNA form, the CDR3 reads TGTGCCAGCAGCCAAGCTTGGCTCAGGGGTGACTATGGCTACACCTTC. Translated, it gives CASSQAWLRGDYGYTF.

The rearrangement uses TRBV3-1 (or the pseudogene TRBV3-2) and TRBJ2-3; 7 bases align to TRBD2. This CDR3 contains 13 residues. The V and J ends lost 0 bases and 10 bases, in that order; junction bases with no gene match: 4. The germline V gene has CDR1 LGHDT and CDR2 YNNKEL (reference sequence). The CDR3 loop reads CASSQDGGRAQYF. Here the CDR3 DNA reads TGTGCCAGCAGCCAAGATGGAGGGAGGGCGCAGTATTTT.

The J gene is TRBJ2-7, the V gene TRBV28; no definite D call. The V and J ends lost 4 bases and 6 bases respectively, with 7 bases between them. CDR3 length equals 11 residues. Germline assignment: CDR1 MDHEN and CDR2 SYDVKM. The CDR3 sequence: CASSSRVEQYF. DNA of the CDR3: TGTGCCAGCAGTTCTCGGGTCGAGCAGTACTTC.

This CDR3 reads CASSSDSETQYF. The CDR3 DNA reads TGTGCCAGCAGCTCGGACAGTGAGACCCAGTACTTC. This chain joins TRBV11-3 and TRBJ2-5, with D maybe TRBD1 (6 bases). The CDR3 contains 12 residues. The germline V gene encodes CDR1 SGHNT and CDR2 YENEEA. Trimming took off 4 bases at V and 5 bases at J, with 8 bases between the two ends. The whole variable domain, filled in from reference TRBV11-3 and TRBJ2-5, reads EAGVVQSPRYKIIEKKQPVAFWCNPISGHNTLYWYLQNLGQGPELLIRYENEEAVDDSQLPKDRFSAERLKGVDSTLKIQPAELGDSAVYLCASSSDSETQYFGPGTRLLVL.

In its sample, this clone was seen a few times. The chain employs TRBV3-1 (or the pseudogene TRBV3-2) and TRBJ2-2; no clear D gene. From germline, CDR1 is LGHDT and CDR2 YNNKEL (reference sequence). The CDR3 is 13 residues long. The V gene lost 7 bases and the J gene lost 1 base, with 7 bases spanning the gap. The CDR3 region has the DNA TGTGCCAGCACTCTCAGGAACACCGGGGAGCTGTTTTTT. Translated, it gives CASTLRNTGELFF.

This CDR3 reads CASSPRLAHEGETQYF. For the CDR3, the DNA is TGTGCCAGCAGCCCGAGACTAGCTCACGAGGGAGAGACCCAGTACTTC. The genes are TRBV7-2 and TRBJ2-5; 7 nucleotides match TRBD2. Per the germline V gene, CDR1 is SGHTA and CDR2 is FQGNSA. The CDR3 has 16 residues. The V and J ends lost 5 bases and 4 bases, in that order; junction bases with no gene match: 13.

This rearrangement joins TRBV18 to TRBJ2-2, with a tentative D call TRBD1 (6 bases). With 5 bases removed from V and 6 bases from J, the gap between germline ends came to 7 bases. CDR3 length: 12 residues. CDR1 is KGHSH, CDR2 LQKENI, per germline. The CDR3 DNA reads TGTGCCAGCTCAAACAGGGCCGGGGAGCTGTTTTTT. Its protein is CASSNRAGELFF.

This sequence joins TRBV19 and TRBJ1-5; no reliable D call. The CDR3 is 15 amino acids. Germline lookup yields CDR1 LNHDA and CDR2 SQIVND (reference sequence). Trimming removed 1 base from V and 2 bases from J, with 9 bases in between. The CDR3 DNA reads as TGTGCCAGTAGTATAGTAGGAGAGGGCAATCAGCCCCAGCATTTT. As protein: CASSIVGEGNQPQHF.

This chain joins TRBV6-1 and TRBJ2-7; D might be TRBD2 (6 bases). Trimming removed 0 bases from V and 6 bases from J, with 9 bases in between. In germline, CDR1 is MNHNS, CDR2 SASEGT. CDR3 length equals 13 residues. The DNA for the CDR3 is TGTGCCAGCAGTGAAGCGTTGGAGGGCGAGCAGTACTTC. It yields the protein CASSEALEGEQYF.

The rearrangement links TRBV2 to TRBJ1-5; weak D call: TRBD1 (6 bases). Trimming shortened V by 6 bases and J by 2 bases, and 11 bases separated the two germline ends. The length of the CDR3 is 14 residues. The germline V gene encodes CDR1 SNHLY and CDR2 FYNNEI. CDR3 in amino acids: CASRGASGNQPQHF. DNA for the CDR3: TGTGCCAGCAGGGGGGCGTCGGGCAATCAGCCCCAGCATTTT.

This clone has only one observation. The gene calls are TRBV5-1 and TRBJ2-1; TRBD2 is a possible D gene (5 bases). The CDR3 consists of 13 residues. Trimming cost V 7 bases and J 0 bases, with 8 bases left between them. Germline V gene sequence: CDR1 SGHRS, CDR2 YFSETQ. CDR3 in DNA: TGCGCCAGCGGAGCGGACTCCTACAATGAGCAGTTCTTC. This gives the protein CASGADSYNEQFF.

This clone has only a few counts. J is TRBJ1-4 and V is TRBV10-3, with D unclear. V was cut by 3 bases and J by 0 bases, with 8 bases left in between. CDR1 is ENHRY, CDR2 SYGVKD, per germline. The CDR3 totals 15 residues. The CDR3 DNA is TGTGCCATCAGTGATTCCCAGACAACTAATGAAAAACTGTTTTTT. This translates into CAISDSQTTNEKLFF.

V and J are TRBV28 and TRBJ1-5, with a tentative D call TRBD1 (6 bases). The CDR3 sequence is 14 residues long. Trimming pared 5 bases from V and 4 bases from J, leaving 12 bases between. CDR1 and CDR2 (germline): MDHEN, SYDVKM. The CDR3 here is CASSPLDRNQPQHF. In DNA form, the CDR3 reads TGTGCCAGCAGTCCACTGGACAGAAATCAGCCCCAGCATTTT.

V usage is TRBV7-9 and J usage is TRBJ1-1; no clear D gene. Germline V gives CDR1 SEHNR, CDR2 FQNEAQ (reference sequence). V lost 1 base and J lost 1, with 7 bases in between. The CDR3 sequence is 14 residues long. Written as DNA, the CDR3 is TGTGCCAGCAGCTTAGATGGCGGGAACACTGAAGCTTTCTTT. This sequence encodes CASSLDGGNTEAFF.